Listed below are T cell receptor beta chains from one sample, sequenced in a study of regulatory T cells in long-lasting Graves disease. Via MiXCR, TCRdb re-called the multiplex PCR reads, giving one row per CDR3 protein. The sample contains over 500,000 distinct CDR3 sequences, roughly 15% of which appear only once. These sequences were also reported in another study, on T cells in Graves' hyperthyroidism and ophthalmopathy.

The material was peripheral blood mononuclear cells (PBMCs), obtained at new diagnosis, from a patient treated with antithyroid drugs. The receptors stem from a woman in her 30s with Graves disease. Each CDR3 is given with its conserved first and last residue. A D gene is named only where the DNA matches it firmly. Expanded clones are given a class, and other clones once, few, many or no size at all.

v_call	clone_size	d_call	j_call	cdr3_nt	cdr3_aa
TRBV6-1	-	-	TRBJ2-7	TGTGCCAGCAGAAAAACTTCTAGCTCCTACGAGCAGTACTTC	CASRKTSSSYEQYF
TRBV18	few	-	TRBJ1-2	TGTGCCAGCTCACCACAGGGCGACGGTGGCTACACCTTC	CASSPQGDGGYTF
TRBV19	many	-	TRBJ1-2	TGTGCCAGTAGTATAAGTGGAGCCAGCGACTATGGCTACACCTTC	CASSISGASDYGYTF
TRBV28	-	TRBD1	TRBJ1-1	TGTGCCAGCAGGGCAAACAGGGGGTGGACCACTGAAGCTTTCTTT	CASRANRGWTTEAFF
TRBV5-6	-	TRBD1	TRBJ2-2	TGTGCCAGCACCAAGACAGGGGGCACCGGGGAGCTGTTTTTT	CASTKTGGTGELFF
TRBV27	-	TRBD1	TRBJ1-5	TGTGCCAGCAGGGGACAGTTATATCAGCCCCAGCATTTT	CASRGQLYQPQHF
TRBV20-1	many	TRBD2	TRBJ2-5	TGCAGTGCTACCTCCTTGGCTAGCGGGAGCCAAGAGACCCAGTACTTC	CSATSLASGSQETQYF
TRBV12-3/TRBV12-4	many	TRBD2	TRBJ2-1	TGTGCCAGCAGCCTTCGGACTAGCGGGGACAATGAGCAGTTCTTC	CASSLRTSGDNEQFF
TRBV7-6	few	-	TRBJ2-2	TGTGCCAGCAGCGGAAGCGGCGGGACAGATACCGGGGAGCTGTTTTTT	CASSGSGGTDTGELFF
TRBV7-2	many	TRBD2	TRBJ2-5	TGTGCCACACGCCGGGGGGTTCAAGAGACCCAGTACTTC	CATRRGVQETQYF
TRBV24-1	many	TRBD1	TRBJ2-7	TGTGCCACCAGTGACGAGGACAGGCCTCCCTACGAGCAGTACTTC	CATSDEDRPPYEQYF
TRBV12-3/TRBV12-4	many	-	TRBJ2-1	TGTGCCAGCAGTCCCCGGGACAATGAGCAGTTCTTC	CASSPRDNEQFF
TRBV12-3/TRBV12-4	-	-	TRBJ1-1	TGTGCCACCACCCTTGGGGGTTCTGAAGCTTTCTTT	CATTLGGSEAFF
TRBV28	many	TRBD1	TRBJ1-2	TGTGCCAGCAGTTCCTCCGGGACAGGGGGCGCCGGCTACACCTTC	CASSSSGTGGAGYTF
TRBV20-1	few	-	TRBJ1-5	TGCAGTGCTCGACAGAGAGAATATCAGCCCCAGCATTTT	CSARQREYQPQHF
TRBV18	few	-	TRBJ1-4	TGTGCCAGCTCACCACTGGGGGTGGACGAAAAACTGTTTTTT	CASSPLGVDEKLFF
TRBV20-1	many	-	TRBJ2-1	TGCAGTGCTAGAGATACCGAGAACCACAATGAGCAGTTCTTC	CSARDTENHNEQFF
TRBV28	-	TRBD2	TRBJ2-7	TGTGCCAGCAGCCGTCCCCCCCGGCCAGCGGGAGCCTACGAGCAGTACTTC	CASSRPPRPAGAYEQYF
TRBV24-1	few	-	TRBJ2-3	TGTGCCACCAGTGATTTGTACCAGGAACAAGATACGCAGTATTTT	CATSDLYQEQDTQYF
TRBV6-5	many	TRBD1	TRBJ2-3	TGTGCCAGCAGTTGGACAGGGGGCCTCACAGATACGCAGTATTTT	CASSWTGGLTDTQYF
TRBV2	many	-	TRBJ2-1	TGTGCCAGCAGTGGGGAAATCAGCTCCTACAATGAGCAGTTCTTC	CASSGEISSYNEQFF